The following is a T cell receptor beta chain sequence with its context. Its target is not known. In the PCR, 60 Vbeta and 13 Jbeta primers were used. The method was immunoSEQ multiplex PCR; TCRdb's version includes in-frame clones alone and lacks a portion of them. The data show about 140,000 clones, with roughly 75% seen just once and 6.8% held by the top ten. The data belong to a study of cytomegalovirus exposure and HLA in healthy donors. The overall study: Falling in the Caucasian-associated ancestry cluster were about four fifths of around 370 genotyped donors. Study-level findings and limits: The study carried out a later analysis of TCR beta sequences. It associated around 17,000 of them with specific HLA alleles at a false discovery rate of 0.05. Within the data, a cluster of highly shared sequence variants was likely a sequencing artifact.

Everyone who donated was a healthy bone marrow donor. Sequencing used PBMCs. This receptor was obtained from a man aged 40-55 years in good health and CMV-seropositive.

Here the CDR3 reads CASSLTGREAFF. CDR3 nucleotide sequence: TGTGCCAGCAGCTTGACAGGGAGGGAAGCTTTCTTT. J is TRBJ1-1 and V is TRBV28, with 7 bases identical to TRBD1. V lost 6 bases and J lost 8; bases outside the gene matches: 6. CDR1 is MDHEN, CDR2 SYDVKM, per germline. The CDR3 runs to 12 residues.